This TCR beta chain appears in the sequencing data of a study of cytomegalovirus exposure and HLA in healthy donors. Across the study: An early release of data contained some 80 million unique TCRs, which came from HLA-typed donors.

Trimming at V came to 0 bases and at J to 5 bases, leaving 4 bases not matched to a gene. The germline CDR1 and CDR2 sequences are SGHTA and FQGNSA. The CDR3 loop spans 15 amino acids. Study outcomes and limitations: Across donors, most TCRs were seen rarely, yet some public ones were widespread. In an earlier analysis, most TCR beta V segments were productive about 87% or about 30% of the time.

In the case of this clone: As yet, its antigen is unknown.

Vbeta (60) and Jbeta (13) primers were used in the PCR. TCRdb's copy holds only in-frame clones and misses some; the assay was immunoSEQ multiplex PCR. The table records about 150,000 clones, roughly four fifths of them present only once. The TCR was taken from a man aged 30 to 39 in good health and CMV-seropositive. Input material: PBMCs. The rearrangement links TRBV7-2 to TRBJ2-5; 9 bases fit TRBD2. The CDR3 region has the DNA TGTGCCAGCAGCTTAGCTAGCGGGAGTTATGAGACCCAGTACTTC. Amino acids: CASSLASGSYETQYF.